This T cell receptor beta chain was sequenced during a study of shared clonotypes between healthy human individuals. Notes on the study in general: Despite large depth, rarefaction showed incomplete sorted-subset sequencing.

Naive CD8 cells, CD45RO-negative and positively selected for CCR7, excluded terminally differentiated effector memory CD45RA+ cells. Data came from immunoSEQ multiplex PCR; TCRdb stores just in-frame clones and leaves some out. The sample contains roughly 2 million clones, approximately 94% of which appear only once. This clone was recorded only once. What it recognizes is unknown. The V and J ends lost 1 base and 3 bases, in that order; junction bases with no gene match: 17. The CDR3 covers 20 residues. CDR1 and CDR2 from the germline V gene are MGHRA and YSYEKL. The receptor's source is a man aged 18 to 29 in good health. The sample comprised naive CD8+ T cells sorted from blood. The chain links TRBV4-1 to TRBJ1-4; 7 bases are shared with TRBD1. CDR3 nucleotide sequence: TGCGCCAGCAGCCAAGCTTGGGCCCCAGGGGGACAGTATTCTAATGAAAAACTGTTTTTT. Amino acid sequence: CASSQAWAPGGQYSNEKLFF.